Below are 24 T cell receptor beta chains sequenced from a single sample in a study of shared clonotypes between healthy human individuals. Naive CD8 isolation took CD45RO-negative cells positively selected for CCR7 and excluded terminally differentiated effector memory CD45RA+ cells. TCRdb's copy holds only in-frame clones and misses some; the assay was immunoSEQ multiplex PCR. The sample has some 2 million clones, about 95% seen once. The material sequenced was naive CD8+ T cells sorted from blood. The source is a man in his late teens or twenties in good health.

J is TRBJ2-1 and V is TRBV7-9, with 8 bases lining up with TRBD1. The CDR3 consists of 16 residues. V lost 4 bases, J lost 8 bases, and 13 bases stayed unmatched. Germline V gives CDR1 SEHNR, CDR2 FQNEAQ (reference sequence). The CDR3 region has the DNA TGTGCCAGCAGCTCTCCCCAGGGGGCGCATCTGGATGAGCAGTTCTTC. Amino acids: CASSSPQGAHLDEQFF.

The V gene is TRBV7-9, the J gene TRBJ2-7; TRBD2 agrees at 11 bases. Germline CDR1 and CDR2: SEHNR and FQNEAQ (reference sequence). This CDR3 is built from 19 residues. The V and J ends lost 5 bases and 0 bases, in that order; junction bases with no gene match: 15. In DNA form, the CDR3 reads TGTGCCAGCAGCGTGACTTCCGGGACTAGCGGAACGAGCTCCTACGAGCAGTACTTC. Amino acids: CASSVTSGTSGTSSYEQYF.

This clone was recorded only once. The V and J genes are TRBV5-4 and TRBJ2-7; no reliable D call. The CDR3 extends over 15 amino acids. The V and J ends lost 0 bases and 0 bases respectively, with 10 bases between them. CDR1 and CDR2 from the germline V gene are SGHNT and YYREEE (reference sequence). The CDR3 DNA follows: TGTGCCAGCAGCTTGGTGACGGGCGGCTCCTACGAGCAGTACTTC. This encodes CASSLVTGGSYEQYF.

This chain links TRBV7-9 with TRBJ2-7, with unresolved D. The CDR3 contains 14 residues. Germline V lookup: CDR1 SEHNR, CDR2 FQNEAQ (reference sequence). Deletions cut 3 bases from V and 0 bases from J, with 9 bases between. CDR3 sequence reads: CASSFAGGSYEQYF. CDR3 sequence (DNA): TGTGCCAGCAGCTTTGCAGGCGGCTCCTACGAGCAGTACTTC.

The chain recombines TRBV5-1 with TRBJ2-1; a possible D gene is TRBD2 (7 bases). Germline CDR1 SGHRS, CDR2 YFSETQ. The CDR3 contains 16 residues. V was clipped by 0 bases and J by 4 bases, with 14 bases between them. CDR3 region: CASSLDGGTLYNEQFF. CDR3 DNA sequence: TGCGCCAGCAGCTTGGACGGGGGGACACTTTACAATGAGCAGTTCTTC.

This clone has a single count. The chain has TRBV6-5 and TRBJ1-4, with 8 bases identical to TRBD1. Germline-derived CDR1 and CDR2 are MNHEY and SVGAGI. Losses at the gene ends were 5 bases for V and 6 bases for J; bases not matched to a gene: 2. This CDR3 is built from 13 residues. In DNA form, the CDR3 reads TGTGCCAGCAGTGGACAGGGCCATGAAAAACTGTTTTTT. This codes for CASSGQGHEKLFF.

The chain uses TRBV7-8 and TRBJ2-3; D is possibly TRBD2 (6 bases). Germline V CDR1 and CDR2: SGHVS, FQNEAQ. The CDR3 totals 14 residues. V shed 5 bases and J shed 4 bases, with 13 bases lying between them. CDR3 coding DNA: TGTGCCAGCAGCCCTCCGGAGGGCGCAGATACGCAGTATTTT. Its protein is CASSPPEGADTQYF.

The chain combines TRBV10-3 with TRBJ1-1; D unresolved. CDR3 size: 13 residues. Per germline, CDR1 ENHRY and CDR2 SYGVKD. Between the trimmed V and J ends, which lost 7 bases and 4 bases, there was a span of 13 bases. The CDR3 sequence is CAINSPPGTEAFF. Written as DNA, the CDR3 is TGTGCCATCAACTCCCCCCCGGGCACTGAAGCTTTCTTT.

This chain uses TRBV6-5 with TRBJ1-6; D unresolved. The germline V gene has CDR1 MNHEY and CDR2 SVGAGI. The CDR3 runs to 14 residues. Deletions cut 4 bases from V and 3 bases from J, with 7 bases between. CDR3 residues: CASSWAVYNSPLHF. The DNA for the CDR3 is TGTGCCAGCAGTTGGGCCGTCTATAATTCACCCCTCCACTTT.

CDR3 protein: CASSTSGYEQYF. As DNA, the CDR3 is TGCGCCAGCAGTACCTCGGGGTACGAGCAGTACTTC. V gene TRBV10-2 combines with J gene TRBJ2-7; D may be TRBD2 (5 bases). Germline loops: CDR1 WSHSY, CDR2 SAAADI. Trimming cost V 5 bases and J 4 bases, with 9 bases left between them. This CDR3 is 12 amino acids long.

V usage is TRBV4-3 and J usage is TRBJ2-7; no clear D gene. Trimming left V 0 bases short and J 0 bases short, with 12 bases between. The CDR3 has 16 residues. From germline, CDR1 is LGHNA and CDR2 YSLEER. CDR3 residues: CASSQDLGSTSYEQYF. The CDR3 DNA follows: TGCGCCAGCAGCCAAGATTTGGGCAGCACCTCCTACGAGCAGTACTTC.

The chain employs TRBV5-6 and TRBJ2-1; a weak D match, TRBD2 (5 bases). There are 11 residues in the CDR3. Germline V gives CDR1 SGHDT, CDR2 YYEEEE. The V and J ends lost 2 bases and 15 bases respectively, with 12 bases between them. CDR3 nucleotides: TGTGCCAGCAGCTTCGACTACATCTGGTTCTTC. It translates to CASSFDYIWFF.

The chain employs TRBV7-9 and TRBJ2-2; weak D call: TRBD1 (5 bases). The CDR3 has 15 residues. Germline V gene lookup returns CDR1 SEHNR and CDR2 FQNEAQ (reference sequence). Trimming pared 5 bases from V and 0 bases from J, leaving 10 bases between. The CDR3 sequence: CASSQRGTNTGELFF. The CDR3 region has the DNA TGTGCCAGCAGCCAAAGGGGCACGAACACCGGGGAGCTGTTTTTT.

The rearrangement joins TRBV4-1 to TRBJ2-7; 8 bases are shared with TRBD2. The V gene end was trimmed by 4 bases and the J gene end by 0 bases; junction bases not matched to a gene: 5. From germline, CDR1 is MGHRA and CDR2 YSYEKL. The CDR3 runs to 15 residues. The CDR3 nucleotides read TGCGCCAGCAGCCTAACTAGCGGCCCCTCCTACGAGCAGTACTTC. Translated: CASSLTSGPSYEQYF.

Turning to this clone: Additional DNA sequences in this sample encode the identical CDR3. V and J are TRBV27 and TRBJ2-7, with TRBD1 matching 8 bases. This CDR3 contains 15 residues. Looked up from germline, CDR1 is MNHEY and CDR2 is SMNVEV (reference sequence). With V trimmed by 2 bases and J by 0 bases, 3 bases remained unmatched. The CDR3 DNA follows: TGTGCCAGCAGTTTACGTGGGACAGGCTCCTACGAGCAGTACTTC. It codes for CASSLRGTGSYEQYF.

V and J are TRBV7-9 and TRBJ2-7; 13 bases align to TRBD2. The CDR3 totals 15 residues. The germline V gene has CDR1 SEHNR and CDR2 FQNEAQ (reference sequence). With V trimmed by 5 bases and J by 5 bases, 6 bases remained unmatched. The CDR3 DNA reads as TGTGCCAGCAGCCCCCGGACTAGCGGGAGCAACGAGCAGTACTTC. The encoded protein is CASSPRTSGSNEQYF.

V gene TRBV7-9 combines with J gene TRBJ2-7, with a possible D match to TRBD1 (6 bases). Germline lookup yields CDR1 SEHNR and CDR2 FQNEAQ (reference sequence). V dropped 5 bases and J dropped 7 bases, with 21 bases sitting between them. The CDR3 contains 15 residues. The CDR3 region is CASSEDRLQPGEQYF. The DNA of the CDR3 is TGTGCCAGCAGCGAAGACAGGCTACAACCTGGGGAGCAGTACTTC.

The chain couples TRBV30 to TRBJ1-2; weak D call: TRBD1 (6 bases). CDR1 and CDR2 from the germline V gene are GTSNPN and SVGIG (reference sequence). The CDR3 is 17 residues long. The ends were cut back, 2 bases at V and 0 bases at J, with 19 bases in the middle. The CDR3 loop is CAWSIGADRPANYGYTF. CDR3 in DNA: TGTGCCTGGAGTATCGGGGCCGACAGGCCAGCTAACTATGGCTACACCTTC.

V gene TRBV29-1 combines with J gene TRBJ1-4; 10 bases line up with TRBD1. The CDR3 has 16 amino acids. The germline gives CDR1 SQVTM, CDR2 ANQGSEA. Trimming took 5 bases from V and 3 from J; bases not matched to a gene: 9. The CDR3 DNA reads TGCAGCGTTTTTCTCCGGACAGGGGGATCTAATGAAAAACTGTTTTTT. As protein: CSVFLRTGGSNEKLFF.

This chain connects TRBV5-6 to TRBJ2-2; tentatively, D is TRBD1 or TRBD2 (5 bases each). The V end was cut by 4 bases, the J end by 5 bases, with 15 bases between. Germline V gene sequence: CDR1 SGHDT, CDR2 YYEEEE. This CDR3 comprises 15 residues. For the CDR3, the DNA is TGTGCCAGCAGCCCCCGGGACCTTTGGACCGGGGAGCTGTTTTTT. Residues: CASSPRDLWTGELFF.

The CDR3 sequence is CASSVLPGSGDEQFF. CDR3 in DNA: TGTGCCAGCAGCGTACTTCCAGGGAGTGGCGATGAGCAGTTCTTC. The chain couples TRBV9 to TRBJ2-1; D is possibly TRBD1 or TRBD2 (5 bases each). CDR3 length equals 15 residues. V was pared by 1 base and J by 8 bases, with 16 bases between. Germline CDR1 reads SGDLS; CDR2 reads YYNGEE.

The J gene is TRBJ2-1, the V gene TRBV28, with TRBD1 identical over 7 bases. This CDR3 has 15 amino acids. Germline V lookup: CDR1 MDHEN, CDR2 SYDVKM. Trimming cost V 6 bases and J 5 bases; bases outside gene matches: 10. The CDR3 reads CASSSLTGRDNEQFF. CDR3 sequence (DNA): TGTGCCAGCAGCTCCTTGACAGGGAGAGACAATGAGCAGTTCTTC.

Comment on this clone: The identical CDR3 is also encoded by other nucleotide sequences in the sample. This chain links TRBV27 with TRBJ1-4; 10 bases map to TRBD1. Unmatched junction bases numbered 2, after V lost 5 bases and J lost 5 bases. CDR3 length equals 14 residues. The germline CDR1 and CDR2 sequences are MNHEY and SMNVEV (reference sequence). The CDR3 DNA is TGTGCCAGCAGTCGGACAGGGGGGAATGAAAAACTGTTTTTT. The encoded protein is CASSRTGGNEKLFF.

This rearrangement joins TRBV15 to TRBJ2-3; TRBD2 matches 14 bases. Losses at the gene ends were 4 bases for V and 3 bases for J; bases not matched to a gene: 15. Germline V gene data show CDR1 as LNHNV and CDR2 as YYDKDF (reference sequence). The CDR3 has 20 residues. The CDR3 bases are TGTGCCACCAGCAACCTTCTTGGACTAGCGGGAGGAAGGAGAACAGATACGCAGTATTTT. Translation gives CATSNLLGLAGGRRTDTQYF.